This T cell receptor (beta chain) comes out of a study of shared clonotypes between healthy human individuals. V shed 0 bases and J shed 1 base, with 10 bases lying between them. CDR3 size: 15 residues. Germline V gene data show CDR1 as SGHKS and CDR2 as YYEKEE (reference sequence). Running of the assay took place at deep level. Profiled with immunoSEQ multiplex PCR; TCRdb holds only in-frame clones, not every one. This table has approximately 1.1 million clones, about 84% appearing once. Study conclusions and caveats: Specimens sampled were limited to blood, with tissue repertoires likely differing. It was expected that sequencing depth would affect clonotype sharing among donors.

Comment on this clone: Its antigen remains unknown.

Splitting the CD4+ cells yielded a CD45RA+ naive subset and a CD45RA-negative memory subset. The TCR sequence derives from a man between 18 and 29 years old in good health. Some clones in this sample may be carry-over from other donors' samples. The rearrangement joins TRBV5-5 to TRBJ1-1; no firm D call. Sequences were obtained from memory CD4+ T cells from PBMCs. Subset in this sample: CD45RA-negative fraction. CDR3: CASSLAGRPNTEAFF. CDR3 bases: TGTGCCAGCAGCTTGGCAGGCAGACCGAACACTGAAGCTTTCTTT.